What follows are 27 T cell receptor beta chains derived from one specimen sequenced in a study of memory CD4+ T cells and cytomegalovirus serostatus. This table comes from immunoSEQ multiplex PCR, and its TCRdb copy is limited to in-frame clones, with some not included. In the table there are about 82,000 clones, around 80% of which are singletons. The sort gate was single viable CD3+CD4+CD8-CD45RO+ cells for memory CD4+ T cells. Sequences were obtained from memory CD4+ T cells from blood. Receptors originate from an adult in good health and CMV-seronegative.

This clone appeared a few times. This chain joins TRBV5-4 and TRBJ1-2; D not certain. The V gene lost 5 bases and the J gene lost 3 bases, with 14 bases spanning the gap. Germline V gene data show CDR1 as SGHNT and CDR2 as YYREEE (reference sequence). This CDR3 has 14 residues. The CDR3 DNA reads as TGTGCCAGCAGTTGGACGGGTTGGGACTATGGCTACACCTTC. The encoded protein is CASSWTGWDYGYTF. The complete variable domain, with remaining parts taken from reference TRBV5-4 and TRBJ1-2, reads ETGVTQSPTHLIKTRGQQVTLRCSSQSGHNTVSWYQQALGQGPQFIFQYYREEENGRGNFPPRFSGLQFPNYSSELNVNALELDDSALYLCASSWTGWDYGYTFGSGTRLTVV.

The genes are TRBV6-1 and TRBJ2-6, with D uncertain. This CDR3 region has 17 residues. V gave up 0 bases and J gave up 5 bases, with 14 bases separating them. Germline values: CDR1 MNHNS, CDR2 SASEGT. CDR3 coding DNA: TGTGCCAGCAGTGAAGCGTTGGTTGCGACGTGGGCCAACGTCCTGACTTTC. Translated, it gives CASSEALVATWANVLTF.

This chain links TRBV4-3 with TRBJ1-4; D not resolved. Trimming removed 0 bases at V and 6 bases at J, with 11 bases between. The CDR3 has 15 residues. The germline V gene encodes CDR1 LGHNA and CDR2 YSLEER. The CDR3 region is CASSQELGGYEKLFF. In DNA, the CDR3 is TGCGCCAGCAGCCAAGAGTTAGGCGGATATGAAAAACTGTTTTTT.

Only one count was recorded for this clone. The chain couples TRBV2 to TRBJ1-4; D not certain. V lost 4 bases and J lost 0, with 6 bases in between. CDR1 is SNHLY, CDR2 FYNNEI, per germline. The CDR3 has 14 amino acids. The CDR3 loop reads CASSGRATNEKLFF. CDR3 sequence (DNA): TGTGCCAGCAGTGGGCGTGCAACTAATGAAAAACTGTTTTTT.

The V call is TRBV7-3, the J call TRBJ2-3; 7 positions match TRBD1. With 2 bases clipped from V and 1 base from J, the junction kept 12 bases outside the gene matches. The CDR3 has 18 amino acids. Germline values: CDR1 SGHTA, CDR2 FQGTGA. CDR3 amino acids: CASSLWAGGQSGTDTQYF. DNA for the CDR3: TGTGCCAGCAGCTTATGGGCAGGGGGTCAATCGGGCACAGATACGCAGTATTTT.

The CDR3 nucleotides read TGTGCCAGCAGCCCCGAATTGGGGAATATGGAGACCCAGTACTTC. Translated: CASSPELGNMETQYF. The chain couples TRBV7-3 to TRBJ2-5; D gene uncertain. CDR3 length: 15 amino acids. Trimming removed 5 bases at V and 5 bases at J, with 18 bases between. Germline CDR1 and CDR2: SGHTA and FQGTGA. Filled out from reference TRBV7-3 and TRBJ2-5, the complete variable domain reads GAGVSQTPSNKVTEKGKYVELRCDPISGHTALYWYRQSLGQGPEFLIYFQGTGAADDSGLPNDRFFAVRPEGSVSTLKIQRTERGDSAVYLCASSPELGNMETQYFGPGTRLLVL.

The chain employs TRBV15 and TRBJ1-5; no firm D call. The V and J ends lost 0 bases and 7 bases respectively, with 4 bases between them. The CDR3 has 12 amino acids. Germline V gene data show CDR1 as LNHNV and CDR2 as YYDKDF (reference sequence). The CDR3 DNA is TGTGCCACCAGCAGAGACCCACAGCCCCAGCATTTT. This translates into CATSRDPQPQHF. Full variable domain (outside the CDR3, taken from reference TRBV15 and TRBJ1-5): DAMVIQNPRYQVTQFGKPVTLSCSQTLNHNVMYWYQQKSSQAPKLLFHYYDKDFNNEADTPDNFQSRRPNTSFCFLDIRSPGLGDTAMYLCATSRDPQPQHFGDGTRLSIL.

This chain connects TRBV19 to TRBJ2-1; no clear D gene. The V and J ends lost 3 bases and 4 bases respectively, with 7 bases between them. The length of the CDR3 is 13 residues. Germline CDR1 reads LNHDA; CDR2 reads SQIVND (reference sequence). CDR3 sequence (DNA): TGTGCCAGTAGTATCTCTCTGTACAATGAGCAGTTCTTC. Protein sequence: CASSISLYNEQFF.

Only a few counts were recorded for this clone. The V gene is TRBV6-5, the J gene TRBJ1-5; no firm D call. V lost 8 bases to trimming and J lost 7 bases, with 6 bases between them. The CDR3 sequence is 10 residues long. Germline CDR1 MNHEY, CDR2 SVGAGI. The CDR3 spells CASGSQPQHF. The DNA of the CDR3 is TGTGCCAGCGGGAGCCAGCCCCAGCATTTT.

The chain recombines TRBV7-2 with TRBJ1-5; 7 positions agree with TRBD1. J was trimmed by 4 bases and V by 1 base; bases with no gene match: 1. The CDR3 loop spans 14 amino acids. CDR1 is SGHTA, CDR2 FQGNSA, per germline. The CDR3 DNA follows: TGTGCCAGCAGCTTAGGACAGGGAAATCAGCCCCAGCATTTT. It codes for CASSLGQGNQPQHF. The variable domain in full, completed from reference TRBV7-2 and TRBJ1-5, reads GAGVSQSPSNKVTEKGKDVELRCDPISGHTALYWYRQSLGQGLEFLIYFQGNSAPDKSGLPSDRFSAERTGGSVSTLTIQRTQQEDSAVYLCASSLGQGNQPQHFGDGTRLSIL.

The chain recombines TRBV7-2 with TRBJ2-3; TRBD1 is a possible D gene (6 bases). The V gene lost 5 bases and the J gene lost 3 bases, with 15 bases spanning the gap. CDR1 is SGHTA, CDR2 FQGNSA, per germline. This CDR3 is built from 15 residues. CDR3 in amino acids: CASSLQGLTTDTQYF. CDR3 sequence (DNA): TGTGCCAGCAGCCTTCAGGGGCTGACAACAGATACGCAGTATTTT. Together with reference TRBV7-2 and TRBJ2-3, the CDR3 gives the full variable domain: GAGVSQSPSNKVTEKGKDVELRCDPISGHTALYWYRQSLGQGLEFLIYFQGNSAPDKSGLPSDRFSAERTGGSVSTLTIQRTQQEDSAVYLCASSLQGLTTDTQYFGPGTRLTVL.

The rearrangement links TRBV14 to TRBJ1-1; 7 nucleotides align to TRBD1. With 3 bases clipped from V and 1 base from J, the junction kept 8 bases outside the gene matches. The CDR3 spans 16 residues. The germline V gene encodes CDR1 SGHDN and CDR2 FVKESK. The CDR3 nucleotides are TGTGCCAGCAGCCACCCAGAGGGACAGCAGAACACTGAAGCTTTCTTT. Its protein product is CASSHPEGQQNTEAFF.

The gene calls are TRBV30 and TRBJ1-2; 9 bases are shared with TRBD1. This CDR3 has 15 residues. The germline gives CDR1 GTSNPN, CDR2 SVGIG (reference sequence). Unmatched junction bases numbered 14, after V lost 4 bases and J lost 8 bases. The CDR3 spells CAWKSPGQGTGGYTF. The CDR3 coding sequence is TGTGCCTGGAAATCACCCGGACAGGGGACGGGCGGCTACACCTTC.

This clone was counted a single time. This sequence joins TRBV7-3 and TRBJ1-1; no clear D gene. Germline V lookup: CDR1 SGHTA, CDR2 FQGTGA. The CDR3 runs to 14 residues. With 3 bases removed from V and 0 bases from J, the gap between germline ends came to 8 bases. In DNA, the CDR3 is TGTGCCAGCAGCTTGGCGGGCGTGAACACTGAAGCTTTCTTT. Translation gives CASSLAGVNTEAFF.

Here the CDR3 DNA reads TGTGCCAGCAAGGTTTCGGGGCGGAACACCGGGGAGCTGTTTTTT. It yields the protein CASKVSGRNTGELFF. The rearrangement links TRBV9 to TRBJ2-2; D tentatively reads TRBD1 or TRBD2 (5 bases each). The CDR3 has 15 amino acids. Trimming cost V 6 bases and J 1 base, with 13 bases left between them. Germline V CDR1 and CDR2: SGDLS, YYNGEE.

The chain joins TRBV6-1 to TRBJ1-3, with a weak D call TRBD1 (6 bases). This CDR3 spans 14 amino acids. Germline V lookup: CDR1 MNHNS, CDR2 SASEGT. Trimming took 10 bases from V and 0 from J, leaving 13 bases between them. In DNA form, the CDR3 reads TGTGCCATCTCACAGGGTTACTCTGGAAACACCATATATTTT. Protein product: CAISQGYSGNTIYF.

The V call is TRBV5-5, the J call TRBJ2-5; the D is unclear. The CDR3 contains 14 residues. Germline CDR1 is SGHKS and CDR2 is YYEKEE (reference sequence). V lost 0 bases and J 5 bases, leaving 11 bases between the germline ends. In nucleotides, the CDR3 is TGTGCCAGCAGCTTGGAATGGGCGGAGGAGACCCAGTACTTC. This translates into CASSLEWAEETQYF.

The gene calls are TRBV27 and TRBJ1-4, with D uncertain. The CDR3 totals 14 residues. The germline gives CDR1 MNHEY, CDR2 SMNVEV (reference sequence). V was cut by 3 bases and J by 5 bases, with 10 bases left in between. CDR3 sequence (DNA): TGTGCCAGCAGTTTGACGGGTGAAAATGAAAAACTGTTTTTT. It yields the protein CASSLTGENEKLFF.

V gene TRBV15 combines with J gene TRBJ1-1; the D gene is possibly TRBD1 (5 bases). Germline-derived CDR1 and CDR2 are LNHNV and YYDKDF (reference sequence). V gave up 4 bases and J gave up 4 bases, with 16 bases separating them. The CDR3 is 15 amino acids. CDR3 region: CATSTRGSEGTEAFF. The CDR3 DNA reads as TGTGCCACCAGCACCCGGGGGTCCGAGGGCACTGAAGCTTTCTTT.

The chain recombines TRBV7-9 with TRBJ1-4; tentative D call: TRBD1 (6 bases). CDR1 is SEHNR and CDR2 is FQNEAQ in the germline V gene (reference sequence). The CDR3 loop spans 17 amino acids. V lost 5 bases and J lost 3, with 19 bases in between. The chain's CDR3 is CASSPRGPTGPNEKLFF. The CDR3 DNA reads as TGTGCCAGCAGCCCCCGGGGCCCGACAGGACCTAATGAAAAACTGTTTTTT.

This clone occurred once. The gene calls are TRBV5-1 and TRBJ2-1, with 9 bases fitting TRBD1. Germline V gene data show CDR1 as SGHRS and CDR2 as YFSETQ. CDR3 length: 15 residues. With 0 bases clipped from V and 4 bases from J, the junction kept 2 bases outside the gene matches. The CDR3 region is CASSLEGTGYNEQFF. The CDR3 DNA follows: TGCGCCAGCAGCTTGGAGGGGACAGGGTACAATGAGCAGTTCTTC.

The chain joins TRBV19 to TRBJ2-2; D not resolved. The germline gives CDR1 LNHDA, CDR2 SQIVND (reference sequence). The CDR3 has 14 residues. Deletions cut 5 bases from V and 5 bases from J, with 12 bases between. In nucleotides, the CDR3 is TGTGCCAGTAGTTCTCACCCTCGAACCGGGGAGCTGTTTTTT. Translating it yields CASSSHPRTGELFF.

The V gene is TRBV7-2, the J gene TRBJ2-6; no clear D gene. V was pared by 0 bases and J by 4 bases, with 13 bases between. The CDR3 extends over 17 amino acids. Germline V CDR1 and CDR2: SGHTA, FQGNSA. CDR3 nucleotides: TGTGCCAGCAGCTTAGCGTTGGCAGGAACCGGGGCCAACGTCCTGACTTTC. Its protein product is CASSLALAGTGANVLTF.

This chain connects TRBV30 to TRBJ2-5; D is possibly TRBD1 (7 bases). The germline V gene encodes CDR1 GTSNPN and CDR2 SVGIG (reference sequence). The CDR3 runs to 12 residues. CDR3 amino acids: CAGEAGGKTQYF. In DNA form, the CDR3 reads TGTGCTGGGGAGGCAGGGGGAAAGACCCAGTACTTC.

This clone was found a few times. The V call is TRBV6-5, the J call TRBJ1-1, with D possibly TRBD1 on 5 matching bases. This CDR3 spans 13 amino acids. Trimming pared 10 bases from V and 1 base from J, leaving 13 bases between. Germline CDR1 and CDR2: MNHEY and SVGAGI. The DNA for the CDR3 is TGTGCCACCCGGAGGGGCGGGAACACTGAAGCTTTCTTT. The encoded protein is CATRRGGNTEAFF.

The V gene is TRBV5-6, the J gene TRBJ1-1, with D maybe TRBD1 (5 bases). Germline V lookup: CDR1 SGHDT, CDR2 YYEEEE. Trimming cost V 7 bases and J 2 bases, with 18 bases left between them. The CDR3 length is 15 residues. The CDR3: CASSPPLGLNTEAFF. In DNA form, the CDR3 reads TGTGCCAGCTCCCCCCCGCTGGGGCTAAACACTGAAGCTTTCTTT.

The sample holds one count of this clone. V is TRBV4-2 and J is TRBJ2-7, with TRBD2 matching 7 bases. V trimming: 0 bases; J trimming: 4 bases; junction bases outside the gene matches: 6. Germline V gives CDR1 LGHNA, CDR2 YNFKEQ. CDR3 size: 15 residues. The CDR3 DNA reads as TGTGCCAGCAGCCAAGAAACTAGCGTGGGATACGAGCAGTACTTC. Its protein is CASSQETSVGYEQYF.